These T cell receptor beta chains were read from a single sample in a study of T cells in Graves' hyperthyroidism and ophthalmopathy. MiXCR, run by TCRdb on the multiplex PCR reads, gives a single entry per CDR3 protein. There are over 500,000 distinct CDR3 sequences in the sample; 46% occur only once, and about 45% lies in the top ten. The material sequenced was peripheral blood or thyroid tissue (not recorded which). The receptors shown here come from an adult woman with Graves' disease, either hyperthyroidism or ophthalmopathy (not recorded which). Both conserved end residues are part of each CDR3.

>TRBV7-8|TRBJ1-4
CASSAQGLAEKLFF
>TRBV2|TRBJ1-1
CASSQKGQESLNTEAFF
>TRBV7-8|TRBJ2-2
CASSLDKARGNEQFF
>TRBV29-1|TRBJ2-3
CSVARQTSTDTQYF
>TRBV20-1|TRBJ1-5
CSASGDTNQPQHF
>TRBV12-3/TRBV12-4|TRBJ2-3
CASRIAGGRGDTQYF
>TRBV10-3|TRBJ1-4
CAISPDPNEKLFF
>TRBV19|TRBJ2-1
CASSGLAGGPYNEQFF
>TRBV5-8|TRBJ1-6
CASRSVGGPPGF
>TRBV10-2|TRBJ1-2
CASAPGAFSYGYTF
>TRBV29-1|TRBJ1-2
CSVEGQGQGYTF
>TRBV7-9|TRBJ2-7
CASEIRGAYEQYF
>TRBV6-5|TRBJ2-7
CASTWGRDEQYF
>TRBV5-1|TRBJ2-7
CASTSVAGVSYEQYF
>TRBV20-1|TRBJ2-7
CSARNQEYEQYF
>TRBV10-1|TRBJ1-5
CASLGTGWNQPQHF
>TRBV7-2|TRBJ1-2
CASSLARVSGGDGYTF
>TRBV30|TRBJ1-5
CAWSRGPGGNQPQHF
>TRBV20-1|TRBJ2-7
CSASLGTAYEQYF
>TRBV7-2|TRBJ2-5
CASSLMGTSGSWETQYF
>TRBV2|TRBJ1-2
CASIRETLANYGYTF
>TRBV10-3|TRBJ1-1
CAIQGGMNTEAFF
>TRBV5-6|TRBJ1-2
CASSSPLWDHYGYTF
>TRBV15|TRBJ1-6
CATSRDVYQEHF
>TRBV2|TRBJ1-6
CASSGGRSYNSPLHF
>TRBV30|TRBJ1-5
CAWSSKGGRNNQPQHF
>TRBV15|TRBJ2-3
CAARTSGTDTQYF
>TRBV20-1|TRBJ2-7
CRAEKIAGDYEQYF
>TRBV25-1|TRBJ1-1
CARINHNTEAFF
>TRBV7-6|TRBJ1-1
CANKPRTGTNTEAFF
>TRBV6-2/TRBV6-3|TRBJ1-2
CASNPQISYGYTF
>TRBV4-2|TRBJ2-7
CASSHHRVPEQYF
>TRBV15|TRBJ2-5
CATSETAQETQYF
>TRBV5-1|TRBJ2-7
CASSLGLGQGAYEQYF
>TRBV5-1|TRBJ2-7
CASSGGLASYEQYF
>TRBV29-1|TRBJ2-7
CSVEESGTRYEQYF
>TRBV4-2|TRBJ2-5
CASSPPTRTGYQETQYF
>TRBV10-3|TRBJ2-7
CAISDLLAGDSYEQYF
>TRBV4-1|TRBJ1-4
CASSRSTGVTNEKLFF
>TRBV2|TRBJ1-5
CASGSGTGDDQPQHF
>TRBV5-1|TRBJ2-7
CASSWGLNEQYF
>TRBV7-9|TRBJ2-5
CASSSDGPGTQYF
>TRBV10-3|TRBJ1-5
CATQSTNRGSNQPQHF
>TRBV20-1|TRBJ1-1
CSARDLLNSGVGPEAFF
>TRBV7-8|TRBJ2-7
CASSLGAVTSYEQYF
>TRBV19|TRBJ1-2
CASIGDRGHGYTF
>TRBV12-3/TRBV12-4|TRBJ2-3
CASKTGSGTDTQYF
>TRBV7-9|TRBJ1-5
CASSLESGQGNQPQHF
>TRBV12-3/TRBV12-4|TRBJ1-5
CASSYDAGTGVNQPQHF
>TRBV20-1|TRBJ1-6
CSASSGEGDNSPLHF
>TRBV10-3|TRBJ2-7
CAITPTSSLGEQYF
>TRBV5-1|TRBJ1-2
CASSLGQGIDGYTF
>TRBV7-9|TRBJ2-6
CASRRGANVLTF